The 27 T cell receptor beta chains given below trace back to one sample, sequenced in a study of blood T cell repertoires in COVID-19. Profiling relied on immunoSEQ multiplex PCR, and the TCRdb table lists in-frame clones only, not all of them. Among hundreds of thousands of clones listed, about 87% were seen once. Sequencing used peripheral blood. Receptors originate from a woman aged 18-29 years with acute or convalescent COVID-19.

The chain is built from TRBV27 and TRBJ1-2; a weak D match, TRBD1 (5 bases). The germline gives CDR1 MNHEY, CDR2 SMNVEV (reference sequence). There are 11 residues in the CDR3. V lost 6 bases to trimming and J lost 6 bases, with 8 bases between them. The DNA of the CDR3 is TGTGCCAGCAGGCAGGGAAATGGCTACACCTTC. The encoded protein is CASRQGNGYTF.

V usage is TRBV6-5 and J usage is TRBJ2-1; 8 bases fit TRBD2. This CDR3 has 15 amino acids. Germline V CDR1 and CDR2: MNHEY, SVGAGI. V lost 2 bases and J lost 8; bases outside the gene matches: 8. As DNA, the CDR3 is TGTGCCAGCAGTTACCGACGGGGGGGCTCCGATGAGCAGTTCTTC. Translating it yields CASSYRRGGSDEQFF.

The chain joins TRBV28 to TRBJ2-1, with TRBD2 matching over 14 bases. After removal of 4 bases from V and 7 bases from J, the junction contained 12 bases not matched to a gene. Germline V gene sequence: CDR1 MDHEN, CDR2 SYDVKM. The CDR3 totals 18 residues. CDR3 DNA: TGTGCCAGCAGTTCTACAGGACTAGCGGGGGGCGGAGGTAATGAGCAGTTCTTC. It is translated as CASSSTGLAGGGGNEQFF.

V usage is TRBV2 and J usage is TRBJ1-1; D remains ambiguous. Germline V gives CDR1 SNHLY, CDR2 FYNNEI. The CDR3 spans 12 residues. V lost 4 bases and J lost 4, with 7 bases in between. The CDR3 DNA reads TGTGCCAGCAGTGTCGGGGTCACTGAAGCTTTCTTT. This gives the protein CASSVGVTEAFF.

This clone came up a few times. This rearrangement joins TRBV18 to TRBJ1-1; 7 nucleotides match TRBD1. In germline, CDR1 is KGHSH, CDR2 LQKENI. With 5 bases clipped from V and 1 base from J, the junction kept 4 bases outside the gene matches. The CDR3 runs to 14 residues. The chain's CDR3 is CASSFDRENTEAFF. In DNA, the CDR3 is TGTGCCAGCTCATTCGACAGGGAGAACACTGAAGCTTTCTTT. The full variable domain, completed using reference TRBV18 and TRBJ1-1, is NAGVMQNPRHLVRRRGQEARLRCSPMKGHSHVYWYRQLPEEGLKFMVYLQKENIIDESGMPKERFSAEFPKEGPSILRIQQVVRGDSAAYFCASSFDRENTEAFFGQGTRLTVV.

The chain employs TRBV5-1 and TRBJ1-4, with D perhaps TRBD1 (5 bases). V dropped 5 bases and J dropped 8 bases, with 16 bases sitting between them. Germline V CDR1 and CDR2: SGHRS, YFSETQ. This CDR3 comprises 14 residues. The CDR3 loop is CASSLMWAGEKLFF. CDR3 DNA sequence: TGCGCCAGCAGTCTGATGTGGGCAGGGGAAAAACTGTTTTTT.

V is TRBV3-1 (or the pseudogene TRBV3-2) and J is TRBJ2-1; 11 bases line up with TRBD2. In germline, CDR1 is LGHDT, CDR2 YNNKEL (reference sequence). V shed 9 bases, J shed 5 bases, and the junction held 6 bases outside the gene matches. This CDR3 has 14 residues. The CDR3 nucleotides are TGTGCCAGTCTGTTAGCGGGGGGGGACAATGAGCAGTTCTTC. This codes for CASLLAGGDNEQFF.

This chain links TRBV6-4 with TRBJ2-3; 9 bases agree with TRBD2. The germline V gene encodes CDR1 MRHNA and CDR2 SNTAGT. V was pared by 3 bases and J by 2 bases, with 6 bases of the junction left unmatched. The CDR3 totals 16 residues. The CDR3: CASSEFQRGVTDTQYF. CDR3 coding DNA: TGTGCCAGCAGTGAATTTCAGCGGGGGGTCACAGATACGCAGTATTTT.

The chain has TRBV12-5 and TRBJ1-6; 10 nucleotides align to TRBD1. Trimming took 7 bases from V and 5 from J; bases not matched to a gene: 8. CDR3 length: 16 amino acids. The germline V gene encodes CDR1 LGHNT and CDR2 FRNRAP. The CDR3 spells CASVKTGGGHNSPLHF. CDR3 coding DNA: TGTGCTAGTGTTAAGACAGGGGGCGGTCATAATTCACCCCTCCACTTT. Filled out from reference TRBV12-5 and TRBJ1-6, the complete variable domain reads DARVTQTPRHKVTEMGQEVTMRCQPILGHNTVFWYRQTMMQGLELLAYFRNRAPLDDSGMPKDRFSAEMPDATLATLKIQPSEPRDSAVYFCASVKTGGGHNSPLHFGNGTRLTVT.

V is TRBV6-5 and J is TRBJ2-7, with D possibly being TRBD1 (5 bases). Germline V gene sequence: CDR1 MNHEY, CDR2 SVGAGI. This CDR3 contains 16 residues. V was shortened by 2 bases and J by 5 bases, with 19 bases between the two germline ends. The CDR3 spells CASSYPRDGQLHEQYF. In DNA, the CDR3 is TGTGCCAGCAGTTACCCCAGGGATGGTCAGCTCCACGAGCAGTACTTC.

V gene TRBV27 combines with J gene TRBJ1-5, with D hard to call. There are 17 residues in the CDR3. With 3 bases removed from V and 1 base from J, the gap between germline ends came to 16 bases. Germline V gene lookup returns CDR1 MNHEY and CDR2 SMNVEV (reference sequence). This chain's CDR3 is CASSFLGGKGSNQPQHF. In nucleotides, the CDR3 is TGTGCCAGCAGTTTTTTAGGCGGGAAAGGGAGCAATCAGCCCCAGCATTTT.

The chain links TRBV12-2 to TRBJ2-2; the table's D call TRBD2 went unverified against the DNA. TRBV12-2 is a pseudogene. The CDR3 has 17 amino acids. The CDR3 DNA reads TGTGCAAGTCGCTTAGCGCAGGGAGGGACGAACACCGGGGAGCTGTTTTTT. This translates into CASRLAQGGTNTGELFF.

Points on this clone: Other nucleotide sequences in the sample specify the same CDR3. This chain links TRBV18 with TRBJ2-5; D not resolved. Trimming removed 0 bases at V and 4 bases at J, with 6 bases between. The CDR3 has 13 amino acids. The germline CDR1 and CDR2 sequences are KGHSH and LQKENI. CDR3 region: CASSPPGGETQYF. Here the CDR3 DNA reads TGTGCCAGCTCACCACCAGGCGGAGAGACCCAGTACTTC.

The V and J genes are TRBV18 and TRBJ1-1; D is ambiguous. Germline V gives CDR1 KGHSH, CDR2 LQKENI. CDR3 size: 13 residues. V lost 5 bases and J lost 2, with 9 bases in between. CDR3 loop: CASSSHRNTEAFF. In nucleotides, the CDR3 is TGTGCCAGCTCATCTCACAGAAACACTGAAGCTTTCTTT.

The chain carries TRBV19 and TRBJ1-1, with D possibly matching TRBD1 (6 bases). Germline values: CDR1 LNHDA, CDR2 SQIVND (reference sequence). This CDR3 spans 16 amino acids. Trimming removed 3 bases at V and 5 bases at J, with 19 bases between. CDR3 region: CASSIPPDSGGTEAFF. In DNA, the CDR3 is TGTGCCAGTAGTATCCCCCCGGACAGCGGGGGGACTGAAGCTTTCTTT.

The chain employs TRBV7-2 and TRBJ2-2, with 12 bases that match TRBD2. V shed 0 bases and J 4 bases; nucleotides not matched to a gene: 3. Looked up from germline, CDR1 is SGHTA and CDR2 is FQGNSA. The CDR3 has 17 residues. In nucleotides, the CDR3 is TGTGCCAGCAGCTTAGCCCCTAGCGGGGGGGGCACCGGGGAGCTGTTTTTT. Encoded protein: CASSLAPSGGGTGELFF.

The J gene is TRBJ2-7, the V gene TRBV3-1 (or the pseudogene TRBV3-2); D might be TRBD1 (5 bases). Germline CDR1 and CDR2: LGHDT and YNNKEL (reference sequence). This CDR3 region has 15 residues. V shed 1 base and J shed 0 bases, with 10 bases lying between them. The CDR3 DNA follows: TGTGCCAGCAGCCAAGTTGGGGCTAGCTCCTACGAGCAGTACTTC. This sequence encodes CASSQVGASSYEQYF.

The chain couples TRBV25-1 to TRBJ2-5, with 11 positions matching TRBD2. V shed 2 bases and J 5 bases; nucleotides not matched to a gene: 7. The CDR3 is 16 residues long. Germline values: CDR1 MGHDK, CDR2 SYGVNS. CDR3: CASSELAGGSGETQYF. The CDR3 DNA sequence: TGTGCCAGCAGTGAACTAGCGGGGGGCTCGGGGGAGACCCAGTACTTC.

This clone has a handful of counts. The V gene is TRBV7-9, the J gene TRBJ2-7; 7 bases agree with TRBD1. CDR1 SEHNR and CDR2 FQNEAQ come from the germline V gene (reference sequence). This CDR3 is built from 13 residues. Trimming at V came to 5 bases and at J to 1 base, leaving 2 bases not matched to a gene. CDR3 DNA: TGTGCCAGCAGCCGGACAGGATCCTACGAGCAGTACTTC. Translated, it gives CASSRTGSYEQYF.

This clone has only a few counts. The rearrangement uses TRBV10-3 and TRBJ1-2; the D gene is possibly TRBD1 (5 bases). Trimming stripped 0 bases from V and 4 bases from J, with 12 bases between. The germline gives CDR1 ENHRY, CDR2 SYGVKD. This CDR3 comprises 15 residues. The CDR3 loop reads CAISESAGQRYGYTF. Here the CDR3 DNA reads TGTGCCATCAGTGAGTCGGCGGGGCAGCGCTATGGCTACACCTTC.

This rearrangement joins TRBV3-1 (or the pseudogene TRBV3-2) to TRBJ2-3; 10 bases line up with TRBD2. CDR3 size: 15 residues. J was trimmed by 5 bases and V by 2 bases; bases with no gene match: 4. The germline V gene has CDR1 LGHDT and CDR2 YNNKEL (reference sequence). The CDR3 DNA reads as TGTGCCAGCAGCCAAAGCGGGGGGGTGGTAGATACGCAGTATTTT. It codes for CASSQSGGVVDTQYF.

In the case of this clone: In the same sample, other DNA sequences code for this CDR3. This chain links TRBV30 with TRBJ1-1, with 7 bases matching TRBD1. The CDR3 runs to 13 residues. CDR1 GTSNPN and CDR2 SVGIG come from the germline V gene (reference sequence). The ends lost 5 bases at V and 0 bases at J; junction bases unmatched: 3. CDR3 sequence: CAWSGQMNTEAFF. DNA of the CDR3: TGTGCCTGGTCGGGACAGATGAACACTGAAGCTTTCTTT.

The chain recombines TRBV6-5 with TRBJ1-1; perhaps TRBD1 as D (6 bases). The CDR3 has 14 amino acids. Germline-derived CDR1 and CDR2 are MNHEY and SVGAGI. V lost 6 bases and J lost 5, with 16 bases in between. This chain's CDR3 is CASRLQQGSTEAFF. As DNA, the CDR3 is TGTGCCAGCAGGCTACAACAGGGAAGTACTGAAGCTTTCTTT.

This clone has just one count. This chain joins TRBV4-3 and TRBJ1-3; TRBD1 might be the D (5 bases). CDR3 length: 17 amino acids. V lost 2 bases, J lost 0 bases, and 14 bases lay in between. The germline CDR1 and CDR2 sequences are LGHNA and YSLEER. In DNA, the CDR3 is TGCGCCAGCAGCCAAAAGACAGCTTACCCCTCTGGAAACACCATATATTTT. Its translation is CASSQKTAYPSGNTIYF.

V usage is TRBV1 and J usage is TRBJ2-7; the D segment call TRBD2 is taken from the table without a DNA check. TRBV1 constitutes a pseudogene. The CDR3 is made up of 18 amino acids. CDR3 amino acids: CTSSLQATGLAGPYEQYF. The CDR3 nucleotides are TGCACCAGCAGCCTCCAAGCGACCGGTCTAGCGGGACCCTACGAGCAGTACTTC.

The V and J genes are TRBV5-1 and TRBJ1-3; unclear D gene. With 4 bases removed from V and 4 bases from J, the gap between germline ends came to 18 bases. CDR3 length: 16 amino acids. Germline V CDR1 and CDR2: SGHRS, YFSETQ. The CDR3 loop reads CASSASVRFEGNTIYF. The CDR3 DNA reads as TGCGCCAGCAGCGCTTCAGTCAGGTTTGAAGGAAACACCATATATTTT.

The chain has TRBV4-3 and TRBJ1-2; D call uncertain. Looked up from germline, CDR1 is LGHNA and CDR2 is YSLEER. V lost 5 bases, J lost 0 bases, and 10 bases lay in between. The CDR3 has 14 amino acids. The CDR3 is CASSSNRANYGYTF. In nucleotides, the CDR3 is TGCGCCAGCAGCTCCAACAGAGCTAACTATGGCTACACCTTC.